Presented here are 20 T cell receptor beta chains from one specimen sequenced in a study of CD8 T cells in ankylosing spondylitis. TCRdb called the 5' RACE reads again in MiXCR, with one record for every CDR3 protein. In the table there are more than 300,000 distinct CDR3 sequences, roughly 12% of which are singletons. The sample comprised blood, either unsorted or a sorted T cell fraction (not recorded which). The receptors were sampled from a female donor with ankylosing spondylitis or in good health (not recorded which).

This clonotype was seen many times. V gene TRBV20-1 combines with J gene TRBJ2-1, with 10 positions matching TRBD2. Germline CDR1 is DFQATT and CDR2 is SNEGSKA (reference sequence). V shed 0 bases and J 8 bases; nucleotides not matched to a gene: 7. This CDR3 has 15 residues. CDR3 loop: CSARDSGGFIDEQFF. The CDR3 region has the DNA TGCAGTGCTAGAGATAGCGGGGGGTTTATCGATGAGCAGTTCTTC.

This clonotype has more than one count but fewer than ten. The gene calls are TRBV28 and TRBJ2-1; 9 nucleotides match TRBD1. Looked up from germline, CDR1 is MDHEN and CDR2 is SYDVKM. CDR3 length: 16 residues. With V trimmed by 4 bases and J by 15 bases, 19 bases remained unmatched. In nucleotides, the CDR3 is TGTGCCAGCAGTTCCGGGGGGACAGGGCACACGGAGAAGCGGTTCTTC. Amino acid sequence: CASSSGGTGHTEKRFF.

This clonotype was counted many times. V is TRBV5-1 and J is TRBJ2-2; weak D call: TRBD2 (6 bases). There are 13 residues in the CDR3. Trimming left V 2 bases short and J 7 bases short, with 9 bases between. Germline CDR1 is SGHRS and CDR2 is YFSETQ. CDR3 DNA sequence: TGCGCCAGCAGCTTCAGGGAGGACGGGGAGCTGTTTTTT. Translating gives CASSFREDGELFF.

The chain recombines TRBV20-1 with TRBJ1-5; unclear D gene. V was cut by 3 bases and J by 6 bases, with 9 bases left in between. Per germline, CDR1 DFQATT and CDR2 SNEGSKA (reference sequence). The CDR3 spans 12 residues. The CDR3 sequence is CSARTGAQPQHF. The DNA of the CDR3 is TGCAGTGCTAGGACGGGCGCTCAGCCCCAGCATTTT.

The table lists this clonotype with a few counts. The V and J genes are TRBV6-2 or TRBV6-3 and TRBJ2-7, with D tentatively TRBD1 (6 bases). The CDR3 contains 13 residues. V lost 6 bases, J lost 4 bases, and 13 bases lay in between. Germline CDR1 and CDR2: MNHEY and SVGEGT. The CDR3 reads CASSPIQGYEQYF. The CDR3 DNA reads TGTGCCAGCAGCCCAATACAGGGTTACGAGCAGTACTTC.

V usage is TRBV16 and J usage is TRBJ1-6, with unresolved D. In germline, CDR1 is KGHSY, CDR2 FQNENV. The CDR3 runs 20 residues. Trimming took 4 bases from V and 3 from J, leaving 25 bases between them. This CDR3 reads CASSRTTVSRSGGYNSPLHF. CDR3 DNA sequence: TGTGCCAGCAGCCGAACCACAGTCTCCCGATCAGGAGGCTATAATTCACCCCTCCACTTT.

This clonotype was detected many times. CDR3 in DNA: TGTGCCACCAGTGATTTGCCGCCCTACCAGGCCGGGGAGCTGTTTTTT. Protein sequence: CATSDLPPYQAGELFF. This chain joins TRBV24-1 and TRBJ2-2; no clear D. This CDR3 has 16 amino acids. V lost 0 bases to trimming and J lost 6 bases, with 13 bases between them. Germline lookup yields CDR1 KGHDR and CDR2 SFDVKD.

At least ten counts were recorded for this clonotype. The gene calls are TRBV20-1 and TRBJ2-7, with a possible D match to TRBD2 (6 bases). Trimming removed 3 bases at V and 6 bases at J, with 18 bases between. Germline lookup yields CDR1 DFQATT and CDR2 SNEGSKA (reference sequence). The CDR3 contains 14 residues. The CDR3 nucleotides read TGCAGTGCTAGCTTTGTTAGCGGCATGAGCGAGCAGTACTTC. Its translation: CSASFVSGMSEQYF.

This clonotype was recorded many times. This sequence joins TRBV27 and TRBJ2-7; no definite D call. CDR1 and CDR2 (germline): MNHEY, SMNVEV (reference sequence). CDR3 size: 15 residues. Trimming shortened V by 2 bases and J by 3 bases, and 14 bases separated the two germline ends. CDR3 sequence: CASSLRVDNLYEQYF. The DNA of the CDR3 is TGTGCCAGCAGTTTAAGGGTTGACAACCTCTACGAGCAGTACTTC.

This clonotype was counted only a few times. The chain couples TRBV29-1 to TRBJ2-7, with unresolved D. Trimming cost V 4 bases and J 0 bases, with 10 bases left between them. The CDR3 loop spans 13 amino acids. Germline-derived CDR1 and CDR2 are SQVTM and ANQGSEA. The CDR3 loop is CSVVSDVSYEQYF. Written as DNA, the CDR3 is TGCAGCGTTGTTTCGGACGTCTCCTACGAGCAGTACTTC.

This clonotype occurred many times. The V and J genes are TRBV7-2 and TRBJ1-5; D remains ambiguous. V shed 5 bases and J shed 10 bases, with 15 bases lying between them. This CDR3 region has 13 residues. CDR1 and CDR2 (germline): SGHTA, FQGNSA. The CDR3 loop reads CASSPEQIHPQHF. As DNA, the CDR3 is TGTGCCAGCAGCCCGGAACAGATCCATCCCCAGCATTTT.

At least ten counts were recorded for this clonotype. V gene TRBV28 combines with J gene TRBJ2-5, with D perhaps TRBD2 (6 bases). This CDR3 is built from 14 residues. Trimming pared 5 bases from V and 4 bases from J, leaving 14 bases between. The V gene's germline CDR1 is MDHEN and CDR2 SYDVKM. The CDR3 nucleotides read TGTGCCAGCAGTGGACTACGAGCGACAGAGACCCAGTACTTC. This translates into CASSGLRATETQYF. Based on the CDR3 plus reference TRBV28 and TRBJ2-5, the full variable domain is DVKVTQSSRYLVKRTGEKVFLECVQDMDHENMFWYRQDPGLGLRLIYFSYDVKMKEKGDIPEGYSVSREKKERFSLILESASTNQTSMYLCASSGLRATETQYFGPGTRLLVL.

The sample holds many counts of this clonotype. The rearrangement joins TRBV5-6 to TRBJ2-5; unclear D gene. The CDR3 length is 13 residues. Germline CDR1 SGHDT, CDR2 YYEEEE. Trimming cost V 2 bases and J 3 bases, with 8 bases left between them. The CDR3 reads CASSFVREETQYF. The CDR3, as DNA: TGTGCCAGCAGCTTTGTCCGAGAAGAGACCCAGTACTTC.

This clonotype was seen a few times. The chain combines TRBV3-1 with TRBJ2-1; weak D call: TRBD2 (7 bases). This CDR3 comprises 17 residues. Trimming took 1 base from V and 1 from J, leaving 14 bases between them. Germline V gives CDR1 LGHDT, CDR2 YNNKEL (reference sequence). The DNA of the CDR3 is TGTGCCAGCAGCCAAGCAACAGGGAGGGTGTCCTACAATGAGCAGTTCTTC. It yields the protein CASSQATGRVSYNEQFF.

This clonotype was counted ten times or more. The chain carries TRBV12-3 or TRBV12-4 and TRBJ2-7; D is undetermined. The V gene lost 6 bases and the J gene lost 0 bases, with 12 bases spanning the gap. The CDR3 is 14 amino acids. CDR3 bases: TGTGCCAGCAGCGGAGCTGTCAACTCCTACGAGCAGTACTTC. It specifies CASSGAVNSYEQYF.

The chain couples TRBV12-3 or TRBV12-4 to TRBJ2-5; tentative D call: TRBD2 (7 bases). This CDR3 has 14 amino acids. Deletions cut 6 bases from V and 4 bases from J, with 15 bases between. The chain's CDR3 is CASSWGASGETQYF. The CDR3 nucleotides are TGTGCCAGCAGCTGGGGGGCTAGCGGAGAGACCCAGTACTTC.

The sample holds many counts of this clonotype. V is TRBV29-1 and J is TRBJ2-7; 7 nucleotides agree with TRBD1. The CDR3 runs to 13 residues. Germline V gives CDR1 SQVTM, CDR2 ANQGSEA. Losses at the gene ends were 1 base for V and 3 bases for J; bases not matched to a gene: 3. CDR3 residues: CSVEGQGLYEQYF. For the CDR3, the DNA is TGCAGCGTTGAAGGACAGGGTCTCTACGAGCAGTACTTC.

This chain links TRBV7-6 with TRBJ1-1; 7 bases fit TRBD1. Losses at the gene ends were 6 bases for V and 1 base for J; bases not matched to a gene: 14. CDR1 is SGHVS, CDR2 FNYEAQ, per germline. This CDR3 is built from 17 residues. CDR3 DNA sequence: TGTGCCAGCAGTTCCAGTAGCAGGGGGGCCCGGAACACTGAAGCTTTCTTT. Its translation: CASSSSSRGARNTEAFF.

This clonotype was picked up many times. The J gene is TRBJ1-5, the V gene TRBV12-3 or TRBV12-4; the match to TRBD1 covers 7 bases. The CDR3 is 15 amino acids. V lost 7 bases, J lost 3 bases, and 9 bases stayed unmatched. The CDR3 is CASKRTGGNNQPQHF. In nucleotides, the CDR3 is TGTGCCAGCAAGCGGACAGGAGGGAACAATCAGCCCCAGCATTTT.

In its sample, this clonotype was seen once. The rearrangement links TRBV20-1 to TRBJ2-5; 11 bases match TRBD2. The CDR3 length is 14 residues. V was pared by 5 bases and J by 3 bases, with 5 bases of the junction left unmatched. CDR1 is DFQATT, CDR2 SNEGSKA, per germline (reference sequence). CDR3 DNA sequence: TGCAGTGCTGATCCGGGACTAGCGGAAGAGACCCAGTACTTC. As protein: CSADPGLAEETQYF.